Sequencing of this T cell receptor beta chain was carried out in a study of blood T cell repertoires in COVID-19. On the study more broadly: Samples representing acute and convalescent COVID-19 were sourced from the United States, Italy and Spain. T cells, B-cell-depleted T cells, or PBMCs provided the cDNA or gDNA that served as material.

Per the authors' pipeline: Nucleated cell number was recorded as an estimate derived from reference gene primer amplification. This table comes from immunoSEQ multiplex PCR, and its TCRdb copy is limited to in-frame clones, with some not included. The D gene and trimming were derived from the DNA, and the V and J assignments and clone size from that table. The sample lists roughly 43,000 clones; 80% to 90% were seen once. V was shortened by 0 bases and J by 2 bases, with 16 bases between the two germline ends. Germline CDR1 reads KGHSH; CDR2 reads LQKENI. The CDR3 consists of 17 residues. Sample: peripheral blood. This TCR was recovered from a man between 65 and 85 years old with active COVID-19. This chain connects TRBV18 to TRBJ1-1; unclear D gene. The CDR3 coding sequence is TGTGCCAGCTCACCACCCCGGGGAGATACGGTTAACACTGAAGCTTTCTTT. It codes for CASSPPRGDTVNTEAFF.